The 20 T cell receptor beta chains in this list originate from one sample, sequenced in a study of identical twins. TCRdb re-derived calls from the 5' RACE reads in MiXCR, one entry per CDR3 protein. The table has 550,000 to 700,000 distinct CDR3 sequences, 21% seen once; the top ten hold roughly 4%. These same records also appear under a second study, on T cells expressing NK-cell markers.

The sequencing input was PBMCs. The receptor set was obtained from a woman under 30 in good health.

This clonotype was seen more than once but under ten times. The chain recombines TRBV15 with TRBJ2-5; D gene unclear. Germline V gives CDR1 LNHNV, CDR2 YYDKDF (reference sequence). The V and J ends lost 0 bases and 5 bases respectively, with 10 bases between them. CDR3 length: 14 amino acids. The CDR3 sequence is CATSRDKWAETQYF. The CDR3 DNA reads as TGTGCCACCAGCAGAGATAAGTGGGCGGAGACCCAGTACTTC.

This clonotype has more than one count but fewer than ten. The chain has TRBV2 and TRBJ2-7; D is unclear. Between the trimmed V and J ends, which lost 2 bases and 1 base, there was a span of 3 bases. This CDR3 contains 12 residues. The germline gives CDR1 SNHLY, CDR2 FYNNEI. The CDR3 is CASSEQSYEQYF. The CDR3 coding sequence is TGTGCCAGCAGTGAACAGTCCTACGAGCAGTACTTC.

The chain employs TRBV9 and TRBJ2-3, with 8 bases matching TRBD2. The germline V gene has CDR1 SGDLS and CDR2 YYNGEE. With V trimmed by 0 bases and J by 3 bases, 3 bases remained unmatched. This CDR3 region has 15 residues. CDR3 DNA sequence: TGTGCCAGCAGCGTAGTGGCGGGAGGAACAGATACGCAGTATTTT. It specifies CASSVVAGGTDTQYF.

This clonotype was counted between two and nine times. V is TRBV4-3 and J is TRBJ2-1, with 11 nucleotides matching TRBD2. The ends lost 4 bases at V and 4 bases at J; junction bases unmatched: 9. This CDR3 has 17 amino acids. CDR1 and CDR2 (germline): LGHNA, YSLEER. The CDR3 DNA is TGCGCCAGCAGCCCAGGGGCCCTAGCGGGAGGTTACAATGAGCAGTTCTTC. Translated: CASSPGALAGGYNEQFF.

V is TRBV7-9 and J is TRBJ1-2; D uncertain. From germline, CDR1 is SEHNR and CDR2 FQNEAQ (reference sequence). The CDR3 is 13 residues long. Trimming removed 4 bases at V and 0 bases at J, with 6 bases between. CDR3 amino acids: CASSWSPNYGYTF. The CDR3 DNA follows: TGTGCCAGCAGCTGGTCTCCTAACTATGGCTACACCTTC.

The chain couples TRBV7-9 to TRBJ2-2, with 12 bases aligning to TRBD2. V gave up 5 bases and J gave up 4 bases; unmatched junction bases: 5. Per germline, CDR1 SEHNR and CDR2 FQNEAQ (reference sequence). The CDR3 spans 16 residues. CDR3 sequence reads: CASSATSGSTTGELFF. The CDR3, as DNA: TGTGCCAGCAGCGCGACTAGCGGGAGCACCACCGGGGAGCTGTTTTTT.

This clonotype was recorded at least ten times. This chain connects TRBV20-1 to TRBJ2-2, with D possibly TRBD2 on 6 matching bases. Between the trimmed V and J ends, which lost 6 bases and 0 bases, there was a span of 17 bases. Germline V gives CDR1 DFQATT, CDR2 SNEGSKA (reference sequence). This CDR3 contains 16 residues. This CDR3 reads CSARRPGTSNTGELFF. As DNA, the CDR3 is TGCAGTGCGAGGCGACCCGGGACTTCGAACACCGGGGAGCTGTTTTTT.

A few counts support this clonotype. The genes are TRBV2 and TRBJ1-5, with D hard to call. Looked up from germline, CDR1 is SNHLY and CDR2 is FYNNEI. The CDR3 consists of 13 residues. V lost 7 bases to trimming and J lost 1 base, with 8 bases between them. The CDR3 spells CASTRESNQPQHF. CDR3 nucleotides: TGTGCCAGCACTAGGGAGAGCAATCAGCCCCAGCATTTT. Based on the CDR3 plus reference TRBV2 and TRBJ1-5, the full variable domain is EPEVTQTPSHQVTQMGQEVILRCVPISNHLYFYWYRQILGQKVEFLVSFYNNEISEKSEIFDDQFSVERPDGSNFTLKIRSTKLEDSAMYFCASTRESNQPQHFGDGTRLSIL.

The sample holds a few counts of this clonotype. The J gene is TRBJ2-1, the V gene TRBV4-3, with TRBD2 identical over 8 bases. V shed 5 bases and J 9 bases; nucleotides not matched to a gene: 6. Per the germline V gene, CDR1 is LGHNA and CDR2 is YSLEER. This CDR3 contains 13 residues. The CDR3 sequence is CASSRSGGIEQFF. The DNA for the CDR3 is TGCGCCAGCAGCAGAAGCGGGGGAATTGAGCAGTTCTTC.

CDR3 bases: TGCAGCGCGAGAGGACAGGGGCCCTACGAGCAGTACTTC. It codes for CSARGQGPYEQYF. This chain joins TRBV29-1 and TRBJ2-7; 9 bases are a match to TRBD1. The germline gives CDR1 SQVTM, CDR2 ANQGSEA. Losses at the gene ends were 7 bases for V and 2 bases for J; bases not matched to a gene: 6. This CDR3 has 13 residues.

V gene TRBV5-1 combines with J gene TRBJ2-1; D might be TRBD2 (6 bases). V was cut by 4 bases and J by 0 bases, with 17 bases left in between. Germline-derived CDR1 and CDR2 are SGHRS and YFSETQ. CDR3 length equals 17 residues. The CDR3 sequence is CASSPLGRESSYNEQFF. The DNA for the CDR3 is TGCGCCAGCAGCCCTCTCGGACGGGAGAGCTCCTACAATGAGCAGTTCTTC.

This clonotype was recorded many times. This chain uses TRBV2 with TRBJ2-1; D is unresolved. V lost 8 bases, J lost 2 bases, and 7 bases lay in between. Germline V gene sequence: CDR1 SNHLY, CDR2 FYNNEI. The length of the CDR3 is 12 residues. The CDR3 coding sequence is TGTGCCAGCGGGCAAACCTACAATGAGCAGTTCTTC. This translates into CASGQTYNEQFF.

This clonotype has only a few counts. The chain carries TRBV28 and TRBJ2-2; tentative D call: TRBD2 (5 bases). Germline V lookup: CDR1 MDHEN, CDR2 SYDVKM. CDR3 length: 15 amino acids. The germline V and J ends were trimmed by 7 bases and 2 bases, with 14 bases remaining between them. The DNA for the CDR3 is TGTGCCAGCACCCCCGGGCTAGCCAACACCGGGGAGCTGTTTTTT. Translating it yields CASTPGLANTGELFF. Variable domain in full (rest from reference TRBV28 and TRBJ2-2): DVKVTQSSRYLVKRTGEKVFLECVQDMDHENMFWYRQDPGLGLRLIYFSYDVKMKEKGDIPEGYSVSREKKERFSLILESASTNQTSMYLCASTPGLANTGELFFGEGSRLTVL.

This clonotype was observed a single time. V is TRBV6-2 or TRBV6-3 and J is TRBJ1-1, with D tentatively TRBD1 (5 bases). CDR1 is MNHEY and CDR2 is SVGEGT in the germline V gene. The CDR3 totals 14 residues. The V end was cut by 4 bases, the J end by 1 base, with 10 bases between. CDR3 bases: TGTGCCAGCAGTTGGTCCACAGGGAACACTGAAGCTTTCTTT. Translation: CASSWSTGNTEAFF.

This clonotype was counted between two and nine times. V gene TRBV27 combines with J gene TRBJ2-3; 10 bases fit TRBD2. CDR1 is MNHEY and CDR2 is SMNVEV in the germline V gene (reference sequence). The CDR3 is made up of 15 amino acids. The V gene end was trimmed by 6 bases and the J gene end by 3 bases; junction bases not matched to a gene: 6. This CDR3 is CASSFSGRMTDTQYF. DNA for the CDR3: TGTGCCAGCAGCTTTAGCGGGAGGATGACAGATACGCAGTATTTT.

This clonotype has only a few counts. The chain carries TRBV12-3 or TRBV12-4 and TRBJ2-1; 7 bases are shared with TRBD2. The CDR3 is 13 residues long. The trim removed 3 bases at V and 10 bases at J, leaving 6 bases unmatched. CDR3 coding DNA: TGTGCCAGCAGTTTGGGAGCGGGGTGGGAGCAGTTCTTC. Protein sequence: CASSLGAGWEQFF.

This chain joins TRBV24-1 and TRBJ2-1, with 12 positions matching TRBD2. Germline V gene data show CDR1 as KGHDR and CDR2 as SFDVKD. The CDR3 runs to 18 residues. The V and J ends lost 2 bases and 4 bases, in that order; junction bases with no gene match: 8. Written as DNA, the CDR3 is TGTGCCACCAGTGATTCAACTACCGGGACTAGCGGGTACAATGAGCAGTTCTTC. Protein sequence: CATSDSTTGTSGYNEQFF.

The table lists this clonotype with a few counts. J is TRBJ2-7 and V is TRBV3-1; D is possibly TRBD1 or TRBD2 (5 bases each). V lost 3 bases and J 5 bases, leaving 11 bases between the germline ends. The CDR3 is 13 amino acids. Germline V gene lookup returns CDR1 LGHDT and CDR2 YNNKEL (reference sequence). CDR3 amino acids: CASSQGRGDEQYF. CDR3 bases: TGTGCCAGCAGCCAGGGAAGAGGGGACGAGCAGTACTTC.

The V call is TRBV11-2, the J call TRBJ2-2; D uncertain. The CDR3 contains 15 residues. Germline CDR1 SGHAT, CDR2 FQNNGV. V was shortened by 7 bases and J by 3 bases, with 15 bases between the two germline ends. CDR3: CASTKKYQDTGELFF. CDR3 bases: TGTGCCAGCACCAAGAAATACCAGGACACCGGGGAGCTGTTTTTT.

This rearrangement joins TRBV12-3 or TRBV12-4 to TRBJ2-5, with 8 bases aligning to TRBD1. V lost 6 bases, J lost 11 bases, and 8 bases stayed unmatched. This CDR3 has 12 residues. In nucleotides, the CDR3 is TGTGCCAGCAGGGGGACAGGCGGTCTGCAGTACTTC. Translation: CASRGTGGLQYF.